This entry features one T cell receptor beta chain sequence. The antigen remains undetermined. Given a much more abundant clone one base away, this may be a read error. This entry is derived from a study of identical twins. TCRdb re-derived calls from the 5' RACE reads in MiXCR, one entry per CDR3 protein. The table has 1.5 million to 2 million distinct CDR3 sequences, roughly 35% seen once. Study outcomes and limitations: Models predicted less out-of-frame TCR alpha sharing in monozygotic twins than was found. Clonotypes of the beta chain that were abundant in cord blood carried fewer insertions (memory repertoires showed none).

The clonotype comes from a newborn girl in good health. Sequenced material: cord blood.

The CDR3 loop is CASSQDETAKNIQYF. The DNA of the CDR3 is TGCGCCAGCAGCCAAGATGAGACAGCCAAAAACATTCAGTACTTC. V and J are TRBV4-1 and TRBJ2-4; no definite D call. The CDR3 sequence is 15 residues long. The V end lost 0 bases, the J end lost 0 bases, and 6 bases lay between the germline ends. CDR1 and CDR2 (germline): MGHRA, YSYEKL.